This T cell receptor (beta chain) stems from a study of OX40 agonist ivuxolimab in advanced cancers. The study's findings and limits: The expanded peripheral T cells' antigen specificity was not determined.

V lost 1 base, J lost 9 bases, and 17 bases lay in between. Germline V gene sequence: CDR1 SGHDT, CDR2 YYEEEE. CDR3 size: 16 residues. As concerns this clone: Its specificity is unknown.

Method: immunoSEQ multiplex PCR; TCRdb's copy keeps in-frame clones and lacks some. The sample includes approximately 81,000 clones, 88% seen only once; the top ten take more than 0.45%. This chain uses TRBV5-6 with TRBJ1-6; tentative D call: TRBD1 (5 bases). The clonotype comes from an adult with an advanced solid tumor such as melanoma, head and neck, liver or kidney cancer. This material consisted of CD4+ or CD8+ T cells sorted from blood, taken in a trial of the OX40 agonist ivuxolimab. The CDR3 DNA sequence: TGTGCCAGCAGCTTGAGATCGGGCAGGGCCGCTTCACCCCTCCACTTT. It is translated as CASSLRSGRAASPLHF. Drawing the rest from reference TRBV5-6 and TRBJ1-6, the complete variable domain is DAGVTQSPTHLIKTRGQQVTLRCSPKSGHDTVSWYQQALGQGPQFIFQYYEEEERQRGNFPDRFSGHQFPNYSSELNVNALLLGDSALYLCASSLRSGRAASPLHFGNGTRLTVT.